This TCR beta chain was sequenced for a study of spatial heterogeneity in lung cancer. Study results and limitations: Tracking of tumor mutation counts was seen in expanded intratumoral alpha and beta TCR counts.

Each TCR cDNA molecule carried a unique molecular identifier. TCRdb re-called the 5' RACE reads with MiXCR, one entry per CDR3 protein. The sample records 2,500 to 3,500 distinct CDR3 sequences, 2.5% to 4% being singletons. By proportion, this clonotype is medium-sized. Its antigen remains unknown. Time point in this sample: sample taken at primary tumor resection. Unsorted whole RNA from tumor, nontumor lung or frozen PBMC underwent sequencing. The sample here was lung tumor tissue, taken at surgery. The receptor was derived from a male donor with early-stage non-small cell lung cancer.

In nucleotides, the CDR3 is TGTGCCAGCAGATTGCAGGGGACTGGGGCCAACGTCCTGACTTTC. Its translation: CASRLQGTGANVLTF. The chain joins TRBV12-3 or TRBV12-4 to TRBJ2-6; D may be TRBD1 (6 bases). V lost 6 bases to trimming and J lost 2 bases, with 11 bases between them. This CDR3 region has 15 residues.